The text below deals with one T cell receptor (beta chain). Germline CDR1 and CDR2: SGHTA and FQGNSA. The CDR3 has 16 residues. The V end lost 1 base, the J end lost 2 bases, and 15 bases lay between the germline ends. The record originates from a study of blood T cell repertoires in COVID-19. Study details: Donors in the United States, Italy and Spain gave samples during acute or convalescent COVID-19. PBMCs, B-cell-depleted T cells, or T cells provided the cDNA or gDNA that made up the material.

Source study methods: Estimation of nucleated cell counts relied on the amplification of reference gene primers. Method: immunoSEQ multiplex PCR; TCRdb's copy keeps in-frame clones and lacks some. That table supplies the V and J calls and clone size; D and trimming were determined from the DNA. In the table there are fewer than 200,000 clones, 80% to 90% of which are singletons. The clonotype comes from a man in his forties or fifties with active or convalescent COVID-19. This chain uses TRBV7-2 with TRBJ2-7, with D perhaps TRBD1 (7 bases). The material sequenced was peripheral blood. Written as DNA, the CDR3 is TGTGCCAGCAGCTTAGTAAGTGCAGGGGGGACCTACGAGCAGTACTTC. Protein: CASSLVSAGGTYEQYF.